This T cell receptor (beta chain) was found in a study of T cell responses to AZD1222 COVID-19 vaccine. This clone has more than one count but fewer than ten. Its antigen is still unknown. Sequenced by immunoSEQ multiplex PCR; TCRdb stores in-frame clones only, minus some. The repertoire has more than 75,000 clones, around 82% of them found once; the top ten carry 1.3%. The CDR3 has 13 residues. Looked up from germline, CDR1 is SQVTM and CDR2 is ANQGSEA. With V trimmed by 4 bases and J by 9 bases, 10 bases remained unmatched. General study points: Unmutated regions of variants are reportedly targeted by nearly half of spike-specific TCRs. White British people made up most donors, females outnumbered males, and clonal diversity was possibly underestimated.

V and J are TRBV29-1 and TRBJ2-7; the match to TRBD2 covers 9 bases. This clonotype originated in an adult who received the AZD1222 COVID-19 vaccine. Material: peripheral blood, obtained 28 days after the second AZD1222 dose. The CDR3, as DNA: TGCAGCGTTGGAGGTAGCGGGAGAGCTGGGCAGTACTTC. It translates to CSVGGSGRAGQYF.